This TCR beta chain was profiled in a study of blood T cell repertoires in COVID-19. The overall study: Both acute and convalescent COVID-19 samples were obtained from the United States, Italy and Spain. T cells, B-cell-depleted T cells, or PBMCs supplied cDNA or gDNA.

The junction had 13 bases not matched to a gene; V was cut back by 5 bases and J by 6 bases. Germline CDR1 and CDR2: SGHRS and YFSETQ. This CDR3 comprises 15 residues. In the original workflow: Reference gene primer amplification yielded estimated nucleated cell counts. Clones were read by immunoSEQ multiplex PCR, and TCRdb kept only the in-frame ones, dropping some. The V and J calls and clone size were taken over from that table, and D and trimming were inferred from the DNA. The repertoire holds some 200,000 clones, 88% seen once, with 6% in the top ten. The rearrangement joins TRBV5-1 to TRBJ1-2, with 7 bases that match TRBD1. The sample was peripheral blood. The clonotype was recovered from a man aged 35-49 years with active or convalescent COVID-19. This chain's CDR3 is CASRPNTGVFHGYTF. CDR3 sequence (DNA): TGCGCCAGCAGGCCGAACACAGGGGTTTTTCATGGCTACACCTTC.